This entry lists 29 T cell receptor beta chains sequenced from one sample in a study of blood T cell repertoires in COVID-19. Assay: immunoSEQ multiplex PCR; the TCRdb copy retains only in-frame clones and omits some. The top ten hold roughly 15% of the sample, which has about 88,000 clones, about 90% seen once. The sample comprised peripheral blood. Every receptor here comes from a male donor with acute or convalescent COVID-19.

J is TRBJ1-2 and V is TRBV7-2; TRBD1 agrees at 10 bases. Germline V lookup: CDR1 SGHTA, CDR2 FQGNSA. The CDR3 has 15 amino acids. Trimming removed 5 bases from V and 2 bases from J; junction bases left unmatched: 5. CDR3 in amino acids: CASSPGTGANYGYTF. The CDR3 bases are TGTGCCAGCAGCCCTGGGACAGGGGCGAACTATGGCTACACCTTC.

The chain uses TRBV27 and TRBJ2-1, with TRBD2 matching over 13 bases. CDR1 is MNHEY and CDR2 is SMNVEV in the germline V gene (reference sequence). The trim removed 5 bases at V and 7 bases at J, leaving 8 bases unmatched. The CDR3 consists of 16 residues. The CDR3 DNA follows: TGTGCCAGCAGTCCGCCGGGACTAGCGGGGTTTAATGAGCAGTTCTTC. It translates to CASSPPGLAGFNEQFF.

The chain is built from TRBV14 and TRBJ2-1, with 7 bases fitting TRBD1. CDR1 and CDR2 (germline): SGHDN, FVKESK. V dropped 2 bases and J dropped 0; count of bases not matched to a gene: 1. CDR3 size: 15 residues. The CDR3 DNA is TGTGCCAGCAGCCAAAGGGACAGCTCCTACAATGAGCAGTTCTTC. This translates into CASSQRDSSYNEQFF.

The genes are TRBV5-1 and TRBJ2-3, with D perhaps TRBD2 (6 bases). Deletions cut 0 bases from V and 2 bases from J, with 10 bases between. Germline assignment: CDR1 SGHRS and CDR2 YFSETQ. The CDR3 is made up of 15 amino acids. CDR3 coding DNA: TGCGCCAGCAGCTTGGCCGGGGGACTCACAGATACGCAGTATTTT. Protein product: CASSLAGGLTDTQYF. Looking up the rest from reference TRBV5-1 and TRBJ2-3 gives the full variable domain: KAGVTQTPRYLIKTRGQQVTLSCSPISGHRSVSWYQQTPGQGLQFLFEYFSETQRNKGNFPGRFSGRQFSNSRSEMNVSTLELGDSALYLCASSLAGGLTDTQYFGPGTRLTVL.

The CDR3 nucleotides are TGTGCCAGTAGCGGCGGGGACTATCAGCCCCAGCATTTT. Its translation is CASSGGDYQPQHF. The chain joins TRBV19 to TRBJ1-5, with a weak D call TRBD1 (5 bases). The CDR3 runs 13 residues. V was trimmed by 6 bases and J by 5 bases, leaving 11 bases between them. From germline, CDR1 is LNHDA and CDR2 SQIVND (reference sequence). Supplemented by reference TRBV19 and TRBJ1-5, the full variable domain reads DGGITQSPKYLFRKEGQNVTLSCEQNLNHDAMYWYRQDPGQGLRLIYYSQIVNDFQKGDIAEGYSVSREKKESFPLTVTSAQKNPTAFYLCASSGGDYQPQHFGDGTRLSIL.

The chain employs TRBV7-2 and TRBJ2-3; 7 bases fit TRBD2. V was pared by 5 bases and J by 3 bases, with 8 bases of the junction left unmatched. The CDR3 loop spans 15 amino acids. Germline loops: CDR1 SGHTA, CDR2 FQGNSA. CDR3 bases: TGTGCCAGCAGCCTCAGCGGGGCGAGAACAGATACGCAGTATTTT. It translates to CASSLSGARTDTQYF.

The genes are TRBV28 and TRBJ1-1; D gene unclear. The CDR3 length is 12 residues. The germline V gene encodes CDR1 MDHEN and CDR2 SYDVKM. V dropped 6 bases and J dropped 0 bases, with 5 bases sitting between them. This chain's CDR3 is CASSSVNTEAFF. CDR3 DNA: TGTGCCAGCAGCTCGGTGAACACTGAAGCTTTCTTT.

The gene calls are TRBV27 and TRBJ1-2; TRBD1 matches 10 bases. The CDR3 runs to 13 residues. Germline CDR1 and CDR2: MNHEY and SMNVEV (reference sequence). The V gene end was trimmed by 6 bases and the J gene end by 4 bases; junction bases not matched to a gene: 2. The CDR3 loop is CASRRTGGYGYTF. CDR3 DNA: TGTGCCAGCAGGAGGACAGGGGGCTATGGCTACACCTTC.

J is TRBJ2-1 and V is TRBV2; D not certain. Trimming removed 4 bases from V and 5 bases from J, with 12 bases in between. Germline CDR1 is SNHLY and CDR2 is FYNNEI. The CDR3 extends over 14 amino acids. In nucleotides, the CDR3 is TGTGCCAGCAGTGGGCAGAATCCCAACAATGAGCAGTTCTTC. Translation: CASSGQNPNNEQFF.

This clone was recorded only once. The V and J genes are TRBV14 and TRBJ1-2; weak D call: TRBD1 (5 bases). Trimming stripped 1 base from V and 6 bases from J, with 12 bases between. Germline CDR1 is SGHDN and CDR2 is FVKESK. This CDR3 contains 14 residues. CDR3 sequence (DNA): TGTGCCAGCAGCCAAGTCGGGGGAGGGAATGGCTACACCTTC. Translation gives CASSQVGGGNGYTF.

The chain is built from TRBV9 and TRBJ2-3; D possibly corresponds to TRBD2 (6 bases). Trimming pared 0 bases from V and 2 bases from J, leaving 13 bases between. The CDR3 runs to 16 residues. CDR1 SGDLS and CDR2 YYNGEE come from the germline V gene. CDR3 DNA: TGTGCCAGCAGCGTAGGTTCGGGGGTGGTCACAGATACGCAGTATTTT. This sequence encodes CASSVGSGVVTDTQYF. The full variable domain, completed using reference TRBV9 and TRBJ2-3, is DSGVTQTPKHLITATGQRVTLRCSPRSGDLSVYWYQQSLDQGLQFLIQYYNGEERAKGNILERFSAQQFPDLHSELNLSSLELGDSALYFCASSVGSGVVTDTQYFGPGTRLTVL.

This clone was observed once. This chain joins TRBV30 and TRBJ1-5, with 7 bases matching TRBD1. The CDR3 extends over 19 amino acids. Per germline, CDR1 GTSNPN and CDR2 SVGIG (reference sequence). V was pared by 4 bases and J by 1 base, with 19 bases of the junction left unmatched. The CDR3 DNA sequence: TGTGCCTGGAATTCCGGACAGGTGGCCGGGGTTGACAGCAATCAGCCCCAGCATTTT. Translating gives CAWNSGQVAGVDSNQPQHF.

This chain joins TRBV18 and TRBJ2-3, with 7 bases matching TRBD2. Trimming cost V 3 bases and J 0 bases; bases outside gene matches: 27. The V gene's germline CDR1 is KGHSH and CDR2 LQKENI. This CDR3 spans 23 amino acids. The CDR3, as DNA: TGTGCCAGCTCACCCGCCCCGCGGGCCCCTGCCGGGGGGTCAAGCTCTAGCACAGATACGCAGTATTTT. Its protein is CASSPAPRAPAGGSSSSTDTQYF.

CDR3 protein: CASSQGARTNYGYTF. Written as DNA, the CDR3 is TGTGCCAGCAGCCAAGGGGCCCGGACTAACTATGGCTACACCTTC. The chain links TRBV4-2 to TRBJ1-2; D remains unclear. The germline V gene has CDR1 LGHNA and CDR2 YNFKEQ. The V end was cut by 1 base, the J end by 0 bases, with 9 bases between. This CDR3 region has 15 residues.

CDR3 coding DNA: TGTGCCAGCACTCGGCTGGGGGCCATAAGCTCCTACAATGAGCAGTTCTTC. Its protein is CASTRLGAISSYNEQFF. The genes are TRBV7-9 and TRBJ2-1; D may be TRBD1 (6 bases). This CDR3 is built from 17 residues. The V and J ends lost 7 bases and 0 bases respectively, with 19 bases between them. Germline CDR1 SEHNR, CDR2 FQNEAQ (reference sequence).

This chain connects TRBV6-4 to TRBJ1-3; D unresolved. CDR1 and CDR2 from the germline V gene are MRHNA and SNTAGT. This CDR3 is built from 14 residues. The V end lost 6 bases, the J end lost 0 bases, and 9 bases lay between the germline ends. The CDR3 bases are TGTGCCAGCAGCCGGTTAATCTCTGGAAACACCATATATTTT. It yields the protein CASSRLISGNTIYF.

This clone was detected a few times. The V gene is TRBV4-1, the J gene TRBJ1-6, with D unresolved. Germline V gene sequence: CDR1 MGHRA, CDR2 YSYEKL. With 0 bases removed from V and 7 bases from J, the gap between germline ends came to 13 bases. This CDR3 is 16 amino acids long. The CDR3 region is CASSQEGKPRNSPLHF. The DNA of the CDR3 is TGCGCCAGCAGCCAAGAAGGAAAACCCAGGAATTCACCCCTCCACTTT.

The chain joins TRBV7-2 to TRBJ2-7; TRBD2 aligns across 8 bases. The germline CDR1 and CDR2 sequences are SGHTA and FQGNSA. V lost 7 bases and J lost 1; bases outside the gene matches: 6. The CDR3 runs to 14 residues. The CDR3 DNA sequence: TGTGCCAGCAAACGCGGGGGGCCATCCTACGAGCAGTACTTC. It codes for CASKRGGPSYEQYF.

This chain links TRBV7-9 with TRBJ2-1, with D possibly TRBD2 on 6 matching bases. The length of the CDR3 is 13 residues. V lost 4 bases and J 12 bases, leaving 16 bases between the germline ends. From germline, CDR1 is SEHNR and CDR2 FQNEAQ (reference sequence). The chain's CDR3 is CASSSQSGSGQFF. The CDR3 DNA follows: TGTGCCAGCAGCTCTCAGTCCGGTAGCGGGCAGTTCTTC. Full variable domain (remainder filled in from reference TRBV7-9 and TRBJ2-1): DTGVSQNPRHKITKRGQNVTFRCDPISEHNRLYWYRQTLGQGPEFLTYFQNEAQLEKSRLLSDRFSAERPKGSFSTLEIQRTEQGDSAMYLCASSSQSGSGQFFGPGTRLTVL.

This chain uses TRBV18 with TRBJ1-2; possibly TRBD1 for D (6 bases). Trimming took off 0 bases at V and 4 bases at J, with 9 bases between the two ends. The germline V gene encodes CDR1 KGHSH and CDR2 LQKENI. The CDR3 has 14 amino acids. CDR3 sequence: CASSPPGTIYGYTF. Written as DNA, the CDR3 is TGTGCCAGCTCACCACCCGGGACAATCTATGGCTACACCTTC. The variable domain in full, with the rest retrieved from reference TRBV18 and TRBJ1-2, is NAGVMQNPRHLVRRRGQEARLRCSPMKGHSHVYWYRQLPEEGLKFMVYLQKENIIDESGMPKERFSAEFPKEGPSILRIQQVVRGDSAAYFCASSPPGTIYGYTFGSGTRLTVV.

The CDR3 sequence: CAWSVRTVGVNTEAFF. CDR3 nucleotides: TGTGCCTGGAGTGTTCGGACAGTTGGGGTGAACACTGAAGCTTTCTTT. The chain employs TRBV30 and TRBJ1-1, with a possible D match to TRBD1 (6 bases). The ends were cut back, 0 bases at V and 0 bases at J, with 14 bases in the middle. CDR1 and CDR2 from the germline V gene are GTSNPN and SVGIG (reference sequence). CDR3 length: 16 residues. The complete variable domain, with remaining parts taken from reference TRBV30 and TRBJ1-1, reads SQTIHQWPATLVQPVGSPLSLECTVEGTSNPNLYWYRQAAGRGLQLLFYSVGIGQISSEVPQNLSASRPQDRQFILSSKKLLLSDSGFYLCAWSVRTVGVNTEAFFGQGTRLTVV.

This chain links TRBV3-1 (or the pseudogene TRBV3-2) with TRBJ2-1; 10 bases match TRBD2. Trimming at V came to 3 bases and at J to 1 base, leaving 6 bases not matched to a gene. Germline V gene data show CDR1 as LGHDT and CDR2 as YNNKEL (reference sequence). This CDR3 is built from 17 residues. CDR3: CASSHSSGGGSYNEQFF. The CDR3 nucleotides are TGTGCCAGCAGCCACTCGAGCGGGGGGGGATCCTACAATGAGCAGTTCTTC.

V usage is TRBV19 and J usage is TRBJ2-5; a weak D match, TRBD2 (6 bases). The CDR3 contains 14 residues. Trimming took off 6 bases at V and 1 base at J, with 12 bases between the two ends. CDR1 LNHDA and CDR2 SQIVND come from the germline V gene (reference sequence). The CDR3 is CASRRGQTQETQYF. In nucleotides, the CDR3 is TGTGCCAGTAGGCGGGGCCAGACCCAAGAGACCCAGTACTTC.

The V call is TRBV6-1, the J call TRBJ2-3; D remains unclear. CDR3 length: 17 amino acids. Germline CDR1 reads MNHNS; CDR2 reads SASEGT. The V and J ends lost 4 bases and 0 bases respectively, with 17 bases between them. The CDR3 is CASSVAPSVLSTDTQYF. The CDR3 nucleotides read TGTGCCAGCAGTGTGGCCCCCTCCGTTCTTAGCACAGATACGCAGTATTTT.

The chain joins TRBV6-5 to TRBJ2-1, with TRBD1 matching 11 bases. This CDR3 comprises 15 residues. With 10 bases clipped from V and 7 bases from J, the junction kept 12 bases outside the gene matches. Germline CDR1 and CDR2: MNHEY and SVGAGI. The CDR3 DNA reads TGTGCCACCAAAGGCGTAGGGACAGGGGGGAATGAGCAGTTCTTC. This codes for CATKGVGTGGNEQFF.

The CDR3 DNA reads as TGTGCCAGCAAGACTCAGGGGTTGGGGCTGAACACTGAAGCTTTCTTT. This gives the protein CASKTQGLGLNTEAFF. V gene TRBV28 combines with J gene TRBJ1-1, with D possibly being TRBD1 (6 bases). With 7 bases removed from V and 0 bases from J, the gap between germline ends came to 18 bases. This CDR3 has 16 amino acids. The germline gives CDR1 MDHEN, CDR2 SYDVKM.

This clone was seen once. The chain links TRBV18 to TRBJ1-3; the match to TRBD1 covers 7 bases. Germline assignment: CDR1 KGHSH and CDR2 LQKENI. CDR3 length equals 18 residues. The V segment lost 1 base and the J segment 1 base; nucleotides outside the gene matches: 10. The CDR3 DNA reads TGTGCCAGCTCACCACTCGTTATTCAGGGGGAGTCTGGAAACACCATATATTTT. Amino acids: CASSPLVIQGESGNTIYF.

Only a few counts were recorded for this clone. This chain uses TRBV5-1 with TRBJ1-1, with TRBD1 matching over 8 bases. The CDR3 extends over 14 amino acids. Germline V lookup: CDR1 SGHRS, CDR2 YFSETQ. The V and J ends lost 4 bases and 2 bases, in that order; junction bases with no gene match: 4. In DNA form, the CDR3 reads TGCGCCAGCAGCGGGCCAGGGGGCAACACTGAAGCTTTCTTT. Translation: CASSGPGGNTEAFF.

The genes are TRBV7-3 and TRBJ2-3; 7 bases map to TRBD2. CDR3 size: 16 residues. CDR1 and CDR2 from the germline V gene are SGHTA and FQGTGA. V dropped 5 bases and J dropped 2; count of bases not matched to a gene: 10. The CDR3 loop reads CASSPRGSGHTDTQYF. The CDR3, as DNA: TGTGCCAGCAGCCCCCGAGGTAGCGGGCACACAGATACGCAGTATTTT.